This T cell receptor beta chain appears in the sequencing data of a study of blood T cell repertoires in COVID-19. Study information: Italy, Spain and the United States were the sources of the convalescent and acute COVID-19 samples. PBMCs, B-cell-depleted T cells, or T cells provided the cDNA or gDNA that made up the material.

Germline CDR1 reads LNHDA; CDR2 reads SQIVND (reference sequence). V shed 1 base and J shed 2 bases, with 6 bases lying between them. This CDR3 region has 14 residues. In the original analysis: Counts of nucleated cells, estimated from reference gene primer amplification, were obtained. The protocol was immunoSEQ multiplex PCR, while the TCRdb copy is restricted to in-frame clones and leaves out a portion. That table gives V, J and clone size, and the DNA gave D and trimming. Here the sample spans 30,000 to 40,000 clones, around 86% being singletons. Input material: peripheral blood. The clonotype originates from a man aged 60 to 69 with active COVID-19. The rearrangement joins TRBV19 to TRBJ1-3; perhaps TRBD1 as D (5 bases). The CDR3 nucleotides are TGTGCCAGTAGTATAGTGGACACTGGAAACACCATATATTTT. Translation: CASSIVDTGNTIYF. Looking up the rest from reference TRBV19 and TRBJ1-3 gives the full variable domain: DGGITQSPKYLFRKEGQNVTLSCEQNLNHDAMYWYRQDPGQGLRLIYYSQIVNDFQKGDIAEGYSVSREKKESFPLTVTSAQKNPTAFYLCASSIVDTGNTIYFGEGSWLTVV.